This TCR beta chain was documented in a study of T-cell reconstitution after alpha-beta-depleted transplantation in children (dated by TCRdb to about 2016). Context from the whole study: The study quantitatively tracked T-cell immune reconstitution after TCRalphabeta/CD19-depleted allogeneic hematopoietic cell transplantation in children using TCR repertoire profiling. The study at large found these results: The frequencies of hyperexpanded clones fell over the following months, and after one year, T-cell counts and TCRbeta diversity were mostly attributed to newly produced T cells. The apparently early alphabetaT-cell count recovery about two months after transplant was reportedly dependent on only several hundred rapidly expanded clones derived from non-depleted graft cells. In some patients, the high TCRbeta diversity seen at day 60 was put down to recipient T cells and intrathymic progenitors that had survived conditioning.

V is reduced by 2 bases and J by 2 bases, leaving a spacing of 9 bases between them. From the cysteine up to the phenylalanine, the CDR3 has a length of 14 residues. The entry retains the CDR3 DNA only, 42 bases that are in frame from base 1. From a lookup of the germline V gene, CDR1 and CDR2 are SGHRS and YFSETQ. Worth noting for this clonotype: Its target antigen remains unknown. Base qualities are not at hand, and no much larger clone is one base apart.

This specimen's treatment or condition label, per the study, means: allogeneic hematopoietic cell transplantation with graft depleted of TCRalphabeta T cells and CD19 B cells. Transplant recipients were children who received TCRalphabeta/CD19-depleted allogeneic hematopoietic cell grafts. Library method: PCR. The reads were generated on an Illumina HiSeq 2500. TCR libraries were prepared with molecular barcoding, using unique molecular identifiers to normalize TCRbeta repertoire quantification. The public sequencing data were trimmed at Q25 with fastp and processed into clonotypes with MiXCR by TCRdb, which kept only in-frame beta chains. Entries that share a CDR3 protein sequence are merged under the most common genes and DNA. Counted in this sample were 250,000 to 300,000 distinct CDR3 sequences; 9.5% to 13% of them appeared once. Clones ranked in the top ten supply just under 7.5% of the sample.

The chain joins TRBV5-1 to TRBJ2-3; the D match is possibly TRBD1 or TRBD2, with 6 bases aligned in each. The receptor was derived from a boy younger than two with acute myeloid leukemia, due to receive a stem cell transplant. The input for sequencing was PBMCs, taken before TCRalphabeta/CD19-depleted stem cell transplant. The bases read TGCGCCAGCAGCTTAGGGGGACTCACAGATACGCAGTATTTT. This is translated as CASSLGGLTDTQYF.